This TCR beta chain appears in the sequencing data of a study of shared clonotypes between healthy human individuals. Findings of the study overall: Only blood underwent sampling, and tissue repertoires likely differ. Generation probability values for non-shared clonotypes were lower than those for clonotypes shared by all four donors.

Repertoires were generated with immunoSEQ multiplex PCR, while TCRdb's copy carries only in-frame clones and drops some. The sample lists a few hundred thousand clones, about 69% occurring once. Concerning this clone itself: Antigen specificity is unknown.

The CDR3 is 16 amino acids. Looked up from germline, CDR1 is SGHTA and CDR2 is FQGNSA. Trimming left V 4 bases short and J 0 bases short, with 10 bases between. The sequence was obtained from a man aged 30-40 years in good health. The sequenced sample was memory CD4+ T cells sorted from blood. The subset here: CD45RA-negative fraction. The chain combines TRBV7-2 with TRBJ2-6, with D perhaps matching TRBD1 (6 bases). This CDR3 reads CASSYQGHSGANVLTF. The CDR3 DNA reads as TGTGCCAGCAGCTACCAGGGACACTCTGGGGCCAACGTCCTGACTTTC.